Listed here is a single T cell receptor beta chain. Per the germline V gene, CDR1 is KGHDR and CDR2 is SFDVKD. V lost 4 bases and J lost 7; bases outside the gene matches: 9. CDR3 length equals 15 residues. The record originates from a study of blood T cell repertoires in COVID-19. Clones were read by immunoSEQ multiplex PCR, and TCRdb kept only the in-frame ones, dropping some. Seen here are nearly 110,000 clones, about two thirds observed once, and the top ten hold about 1%. Sequenced material: peripheral blood. This sequence originates from a human donor with acute or convalescent COVID-19. The donor label of this sample is uncertain. The V gene is TRBV24-1, the J gene TRBJ2-3; 8 bases align to TRBD2. The CDR3 spells CATSEAGGGSNTQYF. The CDR3 coding sequence is TGTGCCACCAGTGAGGCCGGGGGGGGTTCAAATACGCAGTATTTT.